The clone carrying this TCR beta chain was seen a few times. There are 15 residues in the CDR3. The germline gives CDR1 DFQATT, CDR2 SNEGSKA (reference sequence). The source material, RNA transcripts, was used to amplify TCR beta CDR3 regions. First-round RT-PCR with HTBI primers amplified the TCR CDR3 region. From the multiplex PCR reads, TCRdb called clonotypes with MiXCR, one entry per CDR3 protein. The table records 340,000 or so distinct CDR3 sequences, 18% of them present only once. The data were taken from a study of T cells in Graves' hyperthyroidism and ophthalmopathy. The chain carries TRBV20-1 and TRBJ1-1, with 10 positions matching TRBD1. Input material: blood. The clonotype originates from a woman aged 45-65 years with Graves' hyperthyroidism. The CDR3: CRAGTGESMNTEAFF. Here the CDR3 DNA reads TGCAGAGCCGGGACAGGGGAGAGCATGAACACTGAAGCTTTCTTT.